Each of the 11 T cell receptor beta chains below was sequenced from the same sample in a study of blood T cell repertoires in COVID-19. Clones were sequenced by immunoSEQ multiplex PCR, and TCRdb holds only the in-frame ones, with some missing. Counted here are roughly 180,000 clones, around 83% occurring once; the ten biggest clones make up under 8%. The sequenced sample was PBMCs or T cells enriched from blood (not recorded which). These receptors were obtained from a man in his forties who had recovered from COVID-19.

This clone has just a few counts. This chain uses TRBV4-2 with TRBJ2-3, with D maybe TRBD1 (6 bases). The CDR3 consists of 16 residues. Trimming pared 0 bases from V and 2 bases from J, leaving 12 bases between. The germline V gene encodes CDR1 LGHNA and CDR2 YNFKEQ. The CDR3 is CASSQEGAHFTDTQYF. The DNA for the CDR3 is TGTGCCAGCAGCCAAGAGGGGGCGCACTTCACAGATACGCAGTATTTT.

The chain couples TRBV3-1 (or the pseudogene TRBV3-2) to TRBJ2-7; 9 nucleotides line up with TRBD1. Trimming removed 4 bases from V and 0 bases from J; junction bases left unmatched: 4. The CDR3 length is 15 residues. Germline lookup yields CDR1 LGHDT and CDR2 YNNKEL (reference sequence). The CDR3 reads CASSPGTGISYEQYF. The CDR3 DNA follows: TGTGCCAGCAGCCCCGGGACAGGGATCTCCTACGAGCAGTACTTC.

The rearrangement joins TRBV19 to TRBJ1-6, with D maybe TRBD1 (6 bases). The V end was cut by 0 bases, the J end by 14 bases, with 14 bases between. The CDR3 covers 14 residues. Germline V gene sequence: CDR1 LNHDA, CDR2 SQIVND (reference sequence). The chain's CDR3 is CASSIDQGGSTLHF. The CDR3, as DNA: TGTGCCAGTAGTATAGATCAAGGGGGATCGACCCTCCACTTT.

The CDR3 DNA sequence: TGTGCCAGCAGCCAAGGCAGACTAGCGGCACTCTCCTACGAGCAGTACTTC. Translating it yields CASSQGRLAALSYEQYF. The chain couples TRBV3-1 (or the pseudogene TRBV3-2) to TRBJ2-7; the match to TRBD2 covers 9 bases. CDR1 is LGHDT and CDR2 is YNNKEL in the germline V gene (reference sequence). The CDR3 is made up of 17 amino acids. The ends lost 1 base at V and 0 bases at J; junction bases unmatched: 7.

There are a few counts of this clone. Other DNA sequences of this sample code for an identical CDR3. The rearrangement uses TRBV12-3 or TRBV12-4 and TRBJ1-2; unclear D gene. V was cut by 6 bases and J by 5 bases, with 7 bases left in between. The CDR3 contains 11 residues. Here the CDR3 reads CASSPGYGYTF. CDR3 nucleotide sequence: TGTGCCAGCAGCCCCGGGTATGGCTACACCTTC.

The rearrangement joins TRBV11-3 to TRBJ1-1; 11 positions agree with TRBD1. The CDR3 runs to 14 residues. Germline assignment: CDR1 SGHNT and CDR2 YENEEA. Losses at the gene ends were 5 bases for V and 6 bases for J; bases not matched to a gene: 5. The CDR3 DNA sequence: TGTGCCAGCAGCCCGGGACAGGGGGGCTCTGAAGCTTTCTTT. Amino acids: CASSPGQGGSEAFF.

The rearrangement joins TRBV7-9 to TRBJ1-4; possible D gene TRBD1, 5 bases. The germline V and J ends were trimmed by 5 bases and 11 bases, with 21 bases remaining between them. The CDR3 is 15 amino acids. Germline V lookup: CDR1 SEHNR, CDR2 FQNEAQ (reference sequence). In nucleotides, the CDR3 is TGTGCCAGCAGCCACGCGGGACGGGAGTCGGCGAAACTGTTTTTT. Residues: CASSHAGRESAKLFF.

This chain links TRBV30 with TRBJ2-7, with D perhaps TRBD1 (6 bases). V was pared by 6 bases and J by 0 bases, with 12 bases between. From germline, CDR1 is GTSNPN and CDR2 SVGIG (reference sequence). The CDR3 sequence is 13 residues long. CDR3 in amino acids: CACYTDSSYEQYF. The CDR3 DNA follows: TGTGCCTGCTATACGGACAGCTCCTACGAGCAGTACTTC.

The CDR3 is CAWRASGATQYF. The CDR3 bases are TGTGCCTGGAGGGCGAGCGGGGCTACGCAGTATTTT. This rearrangement joins TRBV30 to TRBJ2-3, with 7 bases matching TRBD2. Trimming at V came to 3 bases and at J to 8 bases, leaving 5 bases not matched to a gene. CDR3 length equals 12 residues. The V gene's germline CDR1 is GTSNPN and CDR2 SVGIG (reference sequence).

The chain has TRBV10-1 and TRBJ2-2; 9 bases agree with TRBD2. Per the germline V gene, CDR1 is WNHNN and CDR2 is SYGVQD (reference sequence). This CDR3 spans 14 amino acids. With V trimmed by 3 bases and J by 5 bases, 1 base remained unmatched. CDR3 sequence reads: CASSDSGSTGELFF. The CDR3 region has the DNA TGCGCCAGCAGTGATAGCGGGAGTACCGGGGAGCTGTTTTTT.

The rearrangement links TRBV19 to TRBJ1-5; 7 bases match TRBD1. In germline, CDR1 is LNHDA, CDR2 SQIVND (reference sequence). The ends lost 4 bases at V and 7 bases at J; junction bases unmatched: 7. This CDR3 contains 14 residues. CDR3 protein: CASSTRQGGQPQHF. CDR3 bases: TGTGCCAGTAGTACCAGACAGGGTGGGCAGCCCCAGCATTTT.